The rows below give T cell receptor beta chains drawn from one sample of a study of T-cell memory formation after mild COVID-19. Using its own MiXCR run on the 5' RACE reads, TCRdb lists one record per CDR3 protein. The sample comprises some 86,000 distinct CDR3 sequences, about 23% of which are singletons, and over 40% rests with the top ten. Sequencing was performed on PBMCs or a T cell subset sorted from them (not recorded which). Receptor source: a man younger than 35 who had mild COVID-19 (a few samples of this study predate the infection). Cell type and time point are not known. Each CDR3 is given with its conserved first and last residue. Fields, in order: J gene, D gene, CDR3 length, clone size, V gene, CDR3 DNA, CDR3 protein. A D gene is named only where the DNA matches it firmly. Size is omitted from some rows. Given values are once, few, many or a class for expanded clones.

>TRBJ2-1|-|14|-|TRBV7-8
TGTGCCAGCAGCGAACAGGGAACCTACAATGAGCAGTTCTTC
CASSEQGTYNEQFF
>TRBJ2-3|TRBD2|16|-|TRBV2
TGTGCCAGCAGTGCGGCTAGCGGGGTCTACACAGATACGCAGTATTTT
CASSAASGVYTDTQYF
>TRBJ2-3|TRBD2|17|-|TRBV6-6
TGTGCCAGCAGTAAGTCCCGACTAGCGGGGAGCACAGATACGCAGTATTTT
CASSKSRLAGSTDTQYF
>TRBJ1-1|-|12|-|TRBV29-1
TGCAGCGTTGTGTGGGGGGACACTGAAGCTTTCTTT
CSVVWGDTEAFF
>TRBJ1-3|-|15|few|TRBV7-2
TGTGCCAGCAGCTTTACAGGGCACTTCGGAAACACCATATATTTT
CASSFTGHFGNTIYF
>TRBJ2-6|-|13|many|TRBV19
TGTGCCAGTACCATCTCTGGGGCCAACGTCCTGACTTTC
CASTISGANVLTF
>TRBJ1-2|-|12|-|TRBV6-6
TGTGCCAGCACCCAGACGGTCTATGGCTACACCTTC
CASTQTVYGYTF
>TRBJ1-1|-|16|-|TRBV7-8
TGTGCCAGCAGCCAAACACAGGGTAGGGGGAACACTGAAGCTTTCTTT
CASSQTQGRGNTEAFF
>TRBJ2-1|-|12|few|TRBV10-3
TGTGCCATCACCGACTCATACAATGAGCAGTTCTTC
CAITDSYNEQFF
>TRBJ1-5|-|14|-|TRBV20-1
TGCAGTGTTTTAACTGGGGGTAGCAATCAGCCCCAGCATTTT
CSVLTGGSNQPQHF
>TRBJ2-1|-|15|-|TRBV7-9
TGTGCCAGCAGGGCCGGGACCCGCTCCTACAATGAGCAGTTCTTC
CASRAGTRSYNEQFF
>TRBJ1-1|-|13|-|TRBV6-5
TGTGCCAGCAGTTACCCGGGGTACACTGAAGCTTTCTTT
CASSYPGYTEAFF
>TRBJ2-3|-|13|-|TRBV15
TGTGCCACCAGCAGGAGCGGCACAGATACGCAGTATTTT
CATSRSGTDTQYF
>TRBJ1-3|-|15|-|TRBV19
TGTGCCAGTAAGGACAGTCCGAGCTCTGGAAACACCATATATTTT
CASKDSPSSGNTIYF
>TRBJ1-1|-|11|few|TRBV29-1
TGCAGCGTTAGACGGAACACTGAAGCTTTCTTT
CSVRRNTEAFF
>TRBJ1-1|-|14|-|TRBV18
TGTGCCAGCTCACCACGGGACAACCGATTTGCGGCTTTCTTT
CASSPRDNRFAAFF
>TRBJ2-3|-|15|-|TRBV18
TGTGCCAGCTCACGACGGCCAGGGGTAACAGATACGCAGTATTTT
CASSRRPGVTDTQYF
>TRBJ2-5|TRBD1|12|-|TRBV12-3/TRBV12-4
TGTGCCAGCAGTACAGGGGTAGAGACCCAGTACTTC
CASSTGVETQYF
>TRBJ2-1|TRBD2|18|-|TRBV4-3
TGCGCCAGCAGCCAAGATTTAACTAGCGGGGGTCCCTACAATGAGCAGTTCTTC
CASSQDLTSGGPYNEQFF
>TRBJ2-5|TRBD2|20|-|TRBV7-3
TGTGCCAGCAGCTTAGCTGGACGCTGGACTAGCGGCGCCCTACAAGAGACCCAGTACTTC
CASSLAGRWTSGALQETQYF
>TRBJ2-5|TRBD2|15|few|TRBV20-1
TGCAGTGCTAGAGGCGGGGGGGCCTGGCAAGAGACCCAGTACTTC
CSARGGGAWQETQYF
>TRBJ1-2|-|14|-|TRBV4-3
TGCGCCAGCAGCCACCCCGGACAGCCATATGGCTACACCTTC
CASSHPGQPYGYTF
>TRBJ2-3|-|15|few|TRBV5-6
TGTGCCAGCAGCTTGTTTGCGGGTAGCACAGATACGCAGTATTTT
CASSLFAGSTDTQYF
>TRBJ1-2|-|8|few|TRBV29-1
TGCAGCGTTGAACACAGCCTATTC
CSVEHSLF
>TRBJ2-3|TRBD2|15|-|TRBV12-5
TGTGCTAGTGGTAGAGGGAGCGGGGGCACTGATACGCAGTATTTT
CASGRGSGGTDTQYF
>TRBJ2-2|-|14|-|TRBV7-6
TGTGCCAGCAGCTTATTGTCTGACACCGGGGAGCTGTTTTTT
CASSLLSDTGELFF
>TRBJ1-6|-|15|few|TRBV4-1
TGCGCCAGCAGCCAAGAGTGGTCTACGGGTTCACCCCTCCACTTT
CASSQEWSTGSPLHF
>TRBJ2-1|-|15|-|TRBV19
TGTGCCAGTAGTACGAGCCCGATGGCTTACAATGAGCAGTTCTTC
CASSTSPMAYNEQFF
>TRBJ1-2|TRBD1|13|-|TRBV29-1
TGCAGCGCCCCTACGGACAGGTCCCATGGCTACACCTTC
CSAPTDRSHGYTF
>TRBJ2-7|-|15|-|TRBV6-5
TGTGCCAGCAGTTACTCGGTAGTAAGCTCCTACGAGCAGTACTTC
CASSYSVVSSYEQYF
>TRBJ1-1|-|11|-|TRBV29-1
TGCAGCGTGGTCATGTCCCTGGAAGCTTTCTTT
CSVVMSLEAFF
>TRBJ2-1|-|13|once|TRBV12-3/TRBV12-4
TGTGCCAGCAGTTTAGCAGCGGCGTATGAGCAGTTCTTC
CASSLAAAYEQFF
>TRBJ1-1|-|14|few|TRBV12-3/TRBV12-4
TGTGCCAGCAGTTTAGGATTCCGGTACACTGAAGCTTTCTTT
CASSLGFRYTEAFF
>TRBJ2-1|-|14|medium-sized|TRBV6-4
TGTGCCAGCAGTGAAACAGTAGATTACAATGAGCAGTTCTTC
CASSETVDYNEQFF
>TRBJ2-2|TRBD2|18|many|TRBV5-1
TGCGCCAGCAGCCCCTTCGGGACTAGCGGGGGAGGAACCGGGGAGCTGTTTTTT
CASSPFGTSGGGTGELFF
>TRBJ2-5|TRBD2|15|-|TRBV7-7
TGTGCTAGCAGCCGGCGTAGCGGGCGCCAAGAGACCCAGTACTTC
CASSRRSGRQETQYF
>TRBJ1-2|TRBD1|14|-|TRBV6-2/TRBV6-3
TGTGCCAGCAGTTCAGGACAGGAAACCTATGGCTACACCTTC
CASSSGQETYGYTF
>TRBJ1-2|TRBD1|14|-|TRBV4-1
TGCGCCAGCAGCCAAGAGACGGGACAGGGAGGCTACACCTTC
CASSQETGQGGYTF